This TCR beta chain comes out of a study of control samples from healthy donors and cancer patients. In regard to this clone: Other DNA sequences in the same sample also yield this CDR3.

Profiled with immunoSEQ multiplex PCR; TCRdb holds only in-frame clones, not every one. The sample includes 160,000 or so clones, about 94% of them seen just once. The sequenced material came from blood. The TCR originated in a woman aged 40 to 50 in good health.

DNA for the CDR3: TGTGCCAGCTCACCAGGCGGGAACTATGGCTACACCTTC. Translated: CASSPGGNYGYTF. This chain connects TRBV18 to TRBJ1-2; D gene ambiguous. V dropped 2 bases and J dropped 2 bases, with 6 bases sitting between them. The CDR3 loop spans 13 amino acids. Germline-derived CDR1 and CDR2 are KGHSH and LQKENI.